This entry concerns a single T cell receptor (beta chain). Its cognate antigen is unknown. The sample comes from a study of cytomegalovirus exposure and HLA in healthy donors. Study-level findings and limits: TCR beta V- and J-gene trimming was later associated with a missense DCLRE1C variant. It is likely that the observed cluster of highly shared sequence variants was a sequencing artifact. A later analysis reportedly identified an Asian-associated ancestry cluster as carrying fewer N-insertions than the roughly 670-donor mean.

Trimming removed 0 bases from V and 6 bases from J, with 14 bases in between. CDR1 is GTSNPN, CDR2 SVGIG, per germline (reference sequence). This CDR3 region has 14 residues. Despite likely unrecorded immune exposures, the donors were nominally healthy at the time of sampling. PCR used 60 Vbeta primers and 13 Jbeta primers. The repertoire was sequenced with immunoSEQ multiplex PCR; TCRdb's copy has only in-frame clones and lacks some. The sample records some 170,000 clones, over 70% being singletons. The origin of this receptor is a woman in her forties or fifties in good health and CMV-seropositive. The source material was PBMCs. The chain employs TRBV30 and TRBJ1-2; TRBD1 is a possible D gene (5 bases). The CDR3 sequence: CAWSVRTGMNGYTF. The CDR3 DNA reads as TGTGCCTGGAGTGTACGTACAGGAATGAATGGCTACACCTTC.